These 9 T cell receptor beta chains were sequenced from one sample in a study of T cells in Graves' hyperthyroidism and ophthalmopathy. The investigators amplified TCR beta CDR3 regions from RNA transcripts. The HTBI primer set served for first-round RT-PCR of the TCR CDR3. TCRdb reprocessed the multiplex PCR reads with MiXCR, giving one entry per CDR3 protein. Among 800,000 or so distinct CDR3 sequences listed, 38% were seen once. The specimen was blood. These receptors were collected from a young man with Graves' hyperthyroidism.

J is TRBJ2-7 and V is TRBV7-9; 7 nucleotides line up with TRBD1. The CDR3 totals 16 residues. The V gene end was trimmed by 4 bases and the J gene end by 3 bases; junction bases not matched to a gene: 12. Germline assignment: CDR1 SEHNR and CDR2 FQNEAQ (reference sequence). DNA of the CDR3: TGTGCCAGCAGCTGGTTAACAGGGGAGATGGTCTACGAGCAGTACTTC. Translated: CASSWLTGEMVYEQYF. Variable domain in full (rest from reference TRBV7-9 and TRBJ2-7): DTGVSQNPRHKITKRGQNVTFRCDPISEHNRLYWYRQTLGQGPEFLTYFQNEAQLEKSRLLSDRFSAERPKGSFSTLEIQRTEQGDSAMYLCASSWLTGEMVYEQYFGPGTRLTVT.

On this clonotype itself: It may be a read error: a sequence one base away is much more abundant. V and J are TRBV7-9 and TRBJ2-6, with D perhaps matching TRBD1 (5 bases). This CDR3 contains 14 residues. Trimming took off 8 bases at V and 5 bases at J, with 13 bases between the two ends. CDR1 and CDR2 (germline): SEHNR, FQNEAQ (reference sequence). The CDR3 sequence: CASRPGRRANVLTF. DNA of the CDR3: TGTGCCAGCCGACCAGGGCGCAGGGCCAACGTCCTGACTTTC.

The rearrangement uses TRBV7-2 and TRBJ1-2; D gene uncertain. In germline, CDR1 is SGHTA, CDR2 FQGNSA. CDR3 length: 15 amino acids. V lost 1 base to trimming and J lost 5 bases, with 14 bases between them. The CDR3 is CASSLVGRPDYGYTF. Written as DNA, the CDR3 is TGTGCCAGCAGCTTAGTCGGACGTCCAGATTATGGCTACACCTTC.

The rearrangement uses TRBV29-1 and TRBJ1-2, with TRBD1 as a possible D gene (6 bases). V gave up 4 bases and J gave up 6 bases, with 12 bases separating them. CDR3 size: 12 residues. Germline values: CDR1 SQVTM, CDR2 ANQGSEA. This CDR3 is CSVVGGSNGYTF. DNA of the CDR3: TGCAGCGTTGTCGGGGGCAGTAATGGCTACACCTTC.

Note on this clonotype: Given a much more abundant clone one base away, this may be a read error. The V and J genes are TRBV25-1 and TRBJ2-3; no reliable D call. CDR1 MGHDK and CDR2 SYGVNS come from the germline V gene. The CDR3 sequence is 14 residues long. Trimming removed 7 bases at V and 3 bases at J, with 14 bases between. The CDR3 reads CASNSQAVTDTQYF. In DNA, the CDR3 is TGTGCCAGCAATAGTCAGGCGGTGACAGATACGCAGTATTTT.

The J gene is TRBJ1-3, the V gene TRBV29-1, with unresolved D. Between the trimmed V and J ends, which lost 4 bases and 5 bases, there was a span of 6 bases. The CDR3 totals 11 residues. Germline V CDR1 and CDR2: SQVTM, ANQGSEA. The CDR3: CSVARRNTIYF. In DNA, the CDR3 is TGCAGCGTTGCGCGGAGAAACACCATATATTTT.

This sequence joins TRBV28 and TRBJ2-7, with 9 nucleotides matching TRBD1. Germline V gene sequence: CDR1 MDHEN, CDR2 SYDVKM. V trimming: 10 bases; J trimming: 3 bases; junction bases outside the gene matches: 10. The CDR3 is made up of 14 amino acids. CDR3 sequence reads: CATEEGTGLYEQYF. The CDR3 bases are TGTGCCACCGAGGAGGGGACAGGGCTCTACGAGCAGTACTTC. The full variable domain, in which reference TRBV28 and TRBJ2-7 provide the parts outside the CDR3, is DVKVTQSSRYLVKRTGEKVFLECVQDMDHENMFWYRQDPGLGLRLIYFSYDVKMKEKGDIPEGYSVSREKKERFSLILESASTNQTSMYLCATEEGTGLYEQYFGPGTRLTVT.

A word on this clonotype: Since a much larger clone is just one base distant, this may be a read error. The rearrangement joins TRBV7-2 to TRBJ2-7; 8 bases are a match to TRBD1. CDR1 is SGHTA and CDR2 is FQGNSA in the germline V gene. The CDR3 extends over 15 amino acids. The trim removed 5 bases at V and 3 bases at J, leaving 9 bases unmatched. The CDR3 DNA reads TGTGCCAGCAGCCTTTCCCAGACAGGGGTCTACGAGCAGTACTTC. It encodes CASSLSQTGVYEQYF.

The chain recombines TRBV12-3 or TRBV12-4 with TRBJ1-2, with D possibly matching TRBD1 (6 bases). This CDR3 has 13 residues. Trimming removed 3 bases from V and 8 bases from J, with 13 bases in between. CDR3 sequence: CASSLARGEGYTF. CDR3 in DNA: TGTGCCAGCAGTTTGGCCAGGGGTGAGGGCTACACCTTC.